These 25 T cell receptor beta chains were sequenced from one sample in a study of blood T cell repertoires in COVID-19. Some clones are missing from TCRdb's copy, which holds only in-frame ones; the method was immunoSEQ multiplex PCR. Of roughly 160,000 clones listed, 65% to 85% are singletons. Sequencing was done on a sample of peripheral blood. The receptors come from a woman in her seventies who had recovered from COVID-19.

The chain employs TRBV12-5 and TRBJ2-5, with TRBD2 as a possible D gene (7 bases). CDR1 is LGHNT and CDR2 is FRNRAP in the germline V gene. This CDR3 has 13 amino acids. V dropped 1 base and J dropped 10 bases, with 13 bases sitting between them. The CDR3 reads CASGLGREGDQYF. CDR3 in DNA: TGTGCTAGTGGTTTGGGCAGGGAGGGGGACCAGTACTTC.

The sample holds a few counts of this clone. V usage is TRBV7-3 and J usage is TRBJ1-2, with D perhaps TRBD1 (5 bases). Germline V gene lookup returns CDR1 SGHTA and CDR2 FQGTGA. This CDR3 is 13 amino acids long. The V gene lost 5 bases and the J gene lost 5 bases, with 12 bases spanning the gap. The CDR3 spells CASSATTVYGYTF. Written as DNA, the CDR3 is TGTGCCAGCAGCGCAACGACAGTGTATGGCTACACCTTC.

The rearrangement links TRBV12-5 to TRBJ2-1, with 7 bases fitting TRBD2. The CDR3 is made up of 13 amino acids. CDR1 LGHNT and CDR2 FRNRAP come from the germline V gene. V was pared by 7 bases and J by 6 bases, with 6 bases of the junction left unmatched. Here the CDR3 reads CASEASGINEQFF. The CDR3 DNA reads as TGTGCTAGTGAGGCTAGCGGCATCAATGAGCAGTTCTTC.

This clone was found a few times. J is TRBJ2-2 and V is TRBV5-1, with 13 bases that match TRBD2. The J segment lost 4 bases and the V segment lost 3 bases, leaving 3 bases of the junction unmatched. The CDR3 is 16 residues long. Germline values: CDR1 SGHRS, CDR2 YFSETQ. The CDR3 reads CASSSRTSGGTGELFF. DNA for the CDR3: TGCGCCAGCAGCTCCCGGACTAGCGGGGGCACCGGGGAGCTGTTTTTT.

The rearrangement joins TRBV18 to TRBJ2-2; D is perhaps TRBD1 (6 bases). V was cut by 3 bases and J by 0 bases, with 17 bases left in between. Germline CDR1 is KGHSH and CDR2 is LQKENI. The CDR3 is made up of 18 amino acids. The CDR3 DNA follows: TGTGCCAGCTCACCCCTAAACGTCAGGGGCCCGAACACCGGGGAGCTGTTTTTT. Protein: CASSPLNVRGPNTGELFF.

This chain joins TRBV4-3 and TRBJ2-3; TRBD2 aligns across 9 bases. Germline V lookup: CDR1 LGHNA, CDR2 YSLEER. The CDR3 covers 17 residues. The V and J ends lost 0 bases and 2 bases, in that order; junction bases with no gene match: 6. CDR3 in amino acids: CASSQDAGGSVTDTQYF. The CDR3 DNA is TGCGCCAGCAGCCAAGATGCGGGAGGGTCGGTCACAGATACGCAGTATTTT.

This clone was observed once. The chain carries TRBV29-1 and TRBJ2-7; the match to TRBD2 covers 8 bases. The CDR3 length is 14 residues. CDR1 and CDR2 (germline): SQVTM, ANQGSEA. V shed 8 bases, J shed 1 base, and the junction held 10 bases outside the gene matches. The CDR3 region is CSPPTGGPSYEQYF. The CDR3 DNA follows: TGCAGCCCCCCTACGGGGGGGCCATCCTACGAGCAGTACTTC.

This clone occurred once. The chain combines TRBV5-1 with TRBJ2-6; D remains unclear. Between the trimmed V and J ends, which lost 0 bases and 0 bases, there was a span of 10 bases. The CDR3 is made up of 17 amino acids. Germline V CDR1 and CDR2: SGHRS, YFSETQ. The CDR3, as DNA: TGCGCCAGCAGCTTGGGCCCGGTCGCCTCTGGGGCCAACGTCCTGACTTTC. It codes for CASSLGPVASGANVLTF.

The chain links TRBV5-1 to TRBJ1-2; TRBD1 matches 8 bases. V dropped 3 bases and J dropped 7; count of bases not matched to a gene: 5. The CDR3 spans 13 residues. The V gene's germline CDR1 is SGHRS and CDR2 YFSETQ. This chain's CDR3 is CASSWGQDAGYTF. The CDR3 nucleotides are TGCGCCAGCAGCTGGGGACAGGATGCTGGCTACACCTTC.

The CDR3 DNA is TGCGCCAGCAGCTCCGGAGGTGACCCGAACACCGGGGAGCTGTTTTTT. As protein: CASSSGGDPNTGELFF. The chain joins TRBV5-1 to TRBJ2-2; D might be TRBD2 (5 bases). This CDR3 contains 16 residues. Trimming took off 3 bases at V and 0 bases at J, with 12 bases between the two ends. Germline CDR1 SGHRS, CDR2 YFSETQ.

On this clone: Other DNA sequences within the sample encode an identical CDR3. The chain joins TRBV5-1 to TRBJ1-2, with TRBD1 identical over 9 bases. The length of the CDR3 is 15 residues. The V gene's germline CDR1 is SGHRS and CDR2 YFSETQ. V shed 0 bases and J 4 bases; nucleotides not matched to a gene: 4. This CDR3 reads CASSLGGQGGYGYTF. The CDR3 region has the DNA TGCGCCAGCAGCTTGGGGGGACAGGGAGGCTATGGCTACACCTTC.

The rearrangement uses TRBV6-5 and TRBJ2-2; D remains unclear. V gave up 6 bases and J gave up 3 bases, with 11 bases separating them. The CDR3 covers 14 residues. CDR1 is MNHEY, CDR2 SVGAGI, per germline. The CDR3 loop is CASRSTLDTGELFF. The CDR3 bases are TGTGCCAGCAGGTCGACTCTTGACACCGGGGAGCTGTTTTTT.

This clone was counted once. The V gene is TRBV30, the J gene TRBJ2-2, with 10 bases matching TRBD1. Germline trimming cut 8 bases from V and 7 bases from J; bases unmatched to any gene: 13. Germline lookup yields CDR1 GTSNPN and CDR2 SVGIG (reference sequence). This CDR3 region has 15 residues. Here the CDR3 reads CARPTGTGVNGELFF. The CDR3, as DNA: TGTGCCCGGCCCACCGGGACAGGGGTTAACGGGGAGCTGTTTTTT.

The rearrangement links TRBV4-1 to TRBJ2-1, with 8 positions matching TRBD2. CDR3 length equals 16 residues. Germline CDR1 is MGHRA and CDR2 is YSYEKL. The V and J ends lost 1 base and 2 bases, in that order; junction bases with no gene match: 4. The CDR3 here is CASSQVGTSTYNEQFF. The CDR3 nucleotides are TGCGCCAGCAGCCAAGTGGGGACTAGTACCTACAATGAGCAGTTCTTC.

J is TRBJ2-7 and V is TRBV10-3, with no clear D. The CDR3 totals 13 residues. With 2 bases removed from V and 3 bases from J, the gap between germline ends came to 8 bases. Germline CDR1 reads ENHRY; CDR2 reads SYGVKD. CDR3 in DNA: TGTGCCATCAGTGAGGGGCCGTTCTACGAGCAGTACTTC. This codes for CAISEGPFYEQYF.

The V and J genes are TRBV6-6 and TRBJ2-1, with 7 positions matching TRBD1. Germline V gene data show CDR1 as MNHNY and CDR2 as SVGAGI (reference sequence). With 7 bases clipped from V and 7 bases from J, the junction kept 4 bases outside the gene matches. CDR3 length: 12 amino acids. CDR3 sequence (DNA): TGTGCCAGCACCCAACAGGGGAATGAGCAGTTCTTC. Its protein product is CASTQQGNEQFF.

The rearrangement uses TRBV12-3 or TRBV12-4 and TRBJ2-5; possible D gene TRBD2, 5 bases. The germline V and J ends were trimmed by 8 bases and 5 bases, with 12 bases remaining between them. This CDR3 contains 12 residues. CDR3 DNA sequence: TGTGCCAGCCGGGGTAGGGTGGAGACCCAGTACTTC. This translates into CASRGRVETQYF.

This sequence joins TRBV4-2 and TRBJ1-6; a possible D gene is TRBD1 (5 bases). CDR3 length equals 15 residues. Trimming shortened V by 0 bases and J by 7 bases, and 10 bases separated the two germline ends. In germline, CDR1 is LGHNA, CDR2 YNFKEQ. The CDR3 coding sequence is TGTGCCAGCAGCCAAGACCCAGGGCAAAATTCACCCCTCCACTTT. This encodes CASSQDPGQNSPLHF.

The chain recombines TRBV18 with TRBJ1-5, with 8 nucleotides matching TRBD1. After removal of 4 bases from V and 6 bases from J, the junction contained 8 bases not matched to a gene. The CDR3 is 15 amino acids. Germline CDR1 KGHSH, CDR2 LQKENI. The CDR3 DNA reads as TGTGCCAGCTCACAAGGCAGGGGGCAAGGTCAGCCCCAGCATTTT. Translated: CASSQGRGQGQPQHF.

The rearrangement links TRBV7-3 to TRBJ1-2; a weak D match, TRBD1 (6 bases). The CDR3 is 13 residues long. The V gene lost 5 bases and the J gene lost 8 bases, with 15 bases spanning the gap. CDR1 and CDR2 (germline): SGHTA, FQGTGA. CDR3 sequence reads: CASSPDRQVGYTF. CDR3 DNA: TGTGCCAGCAGCCCCGACAGGCAAGTGGGCTACACCTTC.

The chain uses TRBV7-2 and TRBJ1-4; 7 bases line up with TRBD1. The CDR3 contains 16 residues. V shed 2 bases and J 0 bases; nucleotides not matched to a gene: 3. Germline loops: CDR1 SGHTA, CDR2 FQGNSA. The CDR3 coding sequence is TGTGCCAGCAGCTTACAGGGGGGTACAACTAATGAAAAACTGTTTTTT. Protein product: CASSLQGGTTNEKLFF. Combining the CDR3 with reference TRBV7-2 and TRBJ1-4 gives the whole variable domain GAGVSQSPSNKVTEKGKDVELRCDPISGHTALYWYRQSLGQGLEFLIYFQGNSAPDKSGLPSDRFSAERTGGSVSTLTIQRTQQEDSAVYLCASSLQGGTTNEKLFFGSGTQLSVL.

The V gene is TRBV18, the J gene TRBJ2-2; no clear D gene. V gave up 3 bases and J gave up 5 bases, with 4 bases separating them. Germline assignment: CDR1 KGHSH and CDR2 LQKENI. The CDR3 totals 12 residues. The CDR3 spells CASSPSTGELFF. The CDR3 coding sequence is TGTGCCAGCTCACCGTCGACCGGGGAGCTGTTTTTT.

This chain links TRBV5-6 with TRBJ1-1; D is perhaps TRBD1 (6 bases). Trimming pared 4 bases from V and 9 bases from J, leaving 31 bases between. In germline, CDR1 is SGHDT, CDR2 YYEEEE. The CDR3 has 18 residues. The CDR3 nucleotides read TGTGCCAGCAGCCTACGAATGGGGCCGGTGGGTGAGGGGGTGAAAGCTTTCTTT. It encodes CASSLRMGPVGEGVKAFF. Filled out from reference TRBV5-6 and TRBJ1-1, the complete variable domain reads DAGVTQSPTHLIKTRGQQVTLRCSPKSGHDTVSWYQQALGQGPQFIFQYYEEEERQRGNFPDRFSGHQFPNYSSELNVNALLLGDSALYLCASSLRMGPVGEGVKAFFGQGTRLTVV.

DNA for the CDR3: TGTGCCAGTAGGACTAGCGGGACCTACGAGCAGTACTTC. Translated, it gives CASRTSGTYEQYF. This chain links TRBV19 with TRBJ2-7; TRBD2 agrees at 11 bases. The CDR3 has 13 residues. CDR1 is LNHDA and CDR2 is SQIVND in the germline V gene (reference sequence). The trim removed 6 bases at V and 2 bases at J, leaving 0 bases unmatched.

The chain uses TRBV4-1 and TRBJ1-5, with 7 nucleotides matching TRBD1. Germline CDR1 is MGHRA and CDR2 is YSYEKL. With 4 bases clipped from V and 2 bases from J, the junction kept 5 bases outside the gene matches. This CDR3 spans 15 amino acids. CDR3 DNA sequence: TGCGCCAGCAGCCTCCGACAGGGCGGCAATCAGCCCCAGCATTTT. Translating gives CASSLRQGGNQPQHF.